The 18 T cell receptor beta chains listed next were all sequenced from one sample in a study of cytomegalovirus exposure and HLA in healthy donors. Primers included in the PCR were 60 Vbeta and 13 Jbeta primers. The assay was immunoSEQ multiplex PCR, and TCRdb's table has in-frame clones only and misses some. This sample has roughly 250,000 clones, with 84% found just once. What was sequenced was PBMCs. Every receptor here comes from a woman between 40 and 50 years old in good health and CMV-seropositive.

The chain uses TRBV11-2 and TRBJ1-6; unclear D gene. Trimming left V 2 bases short and J 6 bases short, with 14 bases between. The CDR3 extends over 16 amino acids. The germline V gene encodes CDR1 SGHAT and CDR2 FQNNGV. The CDR3: CASSLSRERLNSPLHF. CDR3 DNA: TGTGCCAGCAGCTTATCCCGGGAGAGACTTAATTCACCCCTCCACTTT.

In this sample, this clone turned up once. The chain combines TRBV11-2 with TRBJ2-3; 8 nucleotides align to TRBD2. Germline V lookup: CDR1 SGHAT, CDR2 FQNNGV. Trimming removed 5 bases from V and 3 bases from J; junction bases left unmatched: 10. The length of the CDR3 is 16 residues. The CDR3 DNA reads as TGTGCCAGCAGCGGACCCAGCGGGAGAATGACAGATACGCAGTATTTT. Its protein product is CASSGPSGRMTDTQYF.

The genes are TRBV15 and TRBJ1-2, with D possibly being TRBD1 (6 bases). This CDR3 contains 15 residues. The germline CDR1 and CDR2 sequences are LNHNV and YYDKDF (reference sequence). Trimming removed 0 bases from V and 9 bases from J, with 17 bases in between. CDR3 residues: CATSRDPGTTGSYTF. The CDR3 DNA sequence: TGTGCCACCAGCAGAGATCCCGGGACCACAGGGAGCTACACCTTC.

This clone showed up just a few times. The chain employs TRBV7-6 and TRBJ1-1, with D perhaps TRBD1 (5 bases). The germline CDR1 and CDR2 sequences are SGHVS and FNYEAQ. V was pared by 1 base and J by 1 base, with 7 bases between. This CDR3 spans 14 amino acids. The CDR3: CASSLGQTNTEAFF. In DNA form, the CDR3 reads TGTGCCAGCAGCTTAGGACAGACGAACACTGAAGCTTTCTTT.

The V gene is TRBV7-2, the J gene TRBJ1-3, with 7 bases matching TRBD1. This CDR3 is 15 amino acids long. With 1 base clipped from V and 4 bases from J, the junction kept 4 bases outside the gene matches. Germline CDR1 SGHTA, CDR2 FQGNSA. CDR3 sequence: CASSLVTGLGNTIYF. In nucleotides, the CDR3 is TGTGCCAGCAGCTTAGTGACAGGGCTCGGAAACACCATATATTTT.

V usage is TRBV30 and J usage is TRBJ2-1; no clear D gene. The CDR3 length is 11 residues. Looked up from germline, CDR1 is GTSNPN and CDR2 is SVGIG (reference sequence). V lost 0 bases, J lost 10 bases, and 7 bases lay in between. The CDR3 region has the DNA TGTGCCTGGAGTGTAACAGTGGAGCAGTTCTTC. As protein: CAWSVTVEQFF.

This clone was seen only a few times. The chain joins TRBV6-5 to TRBJ1-2; tentatively, D is TRBD1 (6 bases). Germline lookup yields CDR1 MNHEY and CDR2 SVGAGI. The CDR3 runs to 13 residues. V lost 4 bases to trimming and J lost 3 bases, with 9 bases between them. The CDR3 DNA reads as TGTGCCAGCAGTTTAAGACAGGACTATGGCTACACCTTC. Amino acid sequence: CASSLRQDYGYTF.

This clone appeared once. This chain links TRBV12-5 with TRBJ2-3, with a tentative D call TRBD1 (5 bases). Deletions cut 9 bases from V and 0 bases from J, with 19 bases between. The CDR3 is 16 amino acids. Germline lookup yields CDR1 LGHNT and CDR2 FRNRAP. The CDR3 reads CASKKGARFSTDTQYF. The CDR3 bases are TGTGCTAGCAAGAAAGGGGCGAGGTTCAGCACAGATACGCAGTATTTT.

The CDR3 here is CASTPLAGNTGELFF. The CDR3 nucleotides are TGTGCCAGTACCCCCCTAGCGGGAAACACCGGGGAGCTGTTTTTT. The gene calls are TRBV19 and TRBJ2-2, with 9 nucleotides matching TRBD2. V lost 7 bases to trimming and J lost 2 bases; unmatched junction nucleotides: 5. CDR3 length: 15 amino acids. Germline V CDR1 and CDR2: LNHDA, SQIVND (reference sequence).

CDR3 residues: CATSRDLGTGSGEQYF. The CDR3 coding sequence is TGTGCCACCAGCAGAGATCTTGGGACAGGGTCTGGCGAGCAGTACTTC. The chain is built from TRBV15 and TRBJ2-7; 9 bases agree with TRBD1. J gave up 6 bases and V 0 bases, and 9 bases lay outside the gene matches. The CDR3 is 16 amino acids. Germline V lookup: CDR1 LNHNV, CDR2 YYDKDF (reference sequence).

This clone is a singleton in its sample. V gene TRBV7-2 combines with J gene TRBJ1-2; TRBD1 aligns across 8 bases. V lost 4 bases and J lost 4; bases outside the gene matches: 14. The CDR3 covers 17 residues. Germline CDR1 and CDR2: SGHTA and FQGNSA. This CDR3 is CASSSAPQGALTYGYTF. The CDR3 DNA sequence: TGTGCCAGCAGCTCGGCCCCCCAGGGGGCGCTAACCTATGGCTACACCTTC.

This sequence joins TRBV19 and TRBJ2-7; 7 bases line up with TRBD1. Germline V gene data show CDR1 as LNHDA and CDR2 as SQIVND (reference sequence). The CDR3 extends over 18 amino acids. Germline trimming cut 5 bases from V and 2 bases from J; bases unmatched to any gene: 18. CDR3 sequence (DNA): TGTGCCAGTAGTTTCAGGGCGGGCCCCAGGCAGGGGGCCTACGAGCAGTACTTC. As protein: CASSFRAGPRQGAYEQYF. Complete variable domain (other parts from reference TRBV19 and TRBJ2-7): DGGITQSPKYLFRKEGQNVTLSCEQNLNHDAMYWYRQDPGQGLRLIYYSQIVNDFQKGDIAEGYSVSREKKESFPLTVTSAQKNPTAFYLCASSFRAGPRQGAYEQYFGPGTRLTVT.

The chain has TRBV5-1 and TRBJ2-7; D is perhaps TRBD2 (6 bases). This CDR3 has 15 amino acids. V was clipped by 3 bases and J by 3 bases, with 16 bases between them. Germline V gene data show CDR1 as SGHRS and CDR2 as YFSETQ. As DNA, the CDR3 is TGCGCCAGCAGCTCTTTAGGGACTGCGCACTACGAGCAGTACTTC. Translation: CASSSLGTAHYEQYF.

The chain uses TRBV13 and TRBJ2-7, with D tentatively TRBD2 (6 bases). The CDR3 runs 14 residues. Per germline, CDR1 PRHDT and CDR2 FYEKMQ (reference sequence). Trimming stripped 7 bases from V and 3 bases from J, with 16 bases between. Here the CDR3 reads CASNSGAGYYEQYF. CDR3 nucleotides: TGTGCCAGCAATTCGGGAGCCGGATACTACGAGCAGTACTTC.

This chain connects TRBV5-6 to TRBJ1-1; a weak D match, TRBD1 (6 bases). Trimming took off 4 bases at V and 0 bases at J, with 10 bases between the two ends. This CDR3 is 14 amino acids long. Germline V gene sequence: CDR1 SGHDT, CDR2 YYEEEE. The CDR3 here is CASSPGTMNTEAFF. CDR3 DNA: TGTGCCAGCAGCCCCGGGACAATGAACACTGAAGCTTTCTTT.

The chain is built from TRBV7-3 and TRBJ2-2; D remains unclear. Germline-derived CDR1 and CDR2 are SGHTA and FQGTGA. The CDR3 has 13 amino acids. The V end was cut by 4 bases, the J end by 7 bases, with 10 bases between. CDR3 coding DNA: TGTGCCAGCAGCTCTACCTATGACGGGGAGCTGTTTTTT. It translates to CASSSTYDGELFF.

The V call is TRBV11-2, the J call TRBJ1-1; 10 bases match TRBD1. V was clipped by 3 bases and J by 1 base; unmatched bases: 2. There are 15 residues in the CDR3. The V gene's germline CDR1 is SGHAT and CDR2 FQNNGV. The DNA of the CDR3 is TGTGCCAGCAGCTTGGGACAGGGGCAGAACACTGAAGCTTTCTTT. Translation: CASSLGQGQNTEAFF.

The chain employs TRBV19 and TRBJ1-3, with D hard to call. Trimming took 3 bases from V and 0 from J, leaving 9 bases between them. The CDR3 runs to 15 residues. From germline, CDR1 is LNHDA and CDR2 SQIVND (reference sequence). The CDR3 DNA follows: TGTGCCAGTAGTATGGCGGCAAACTCTGGAAACACCATATATTTT. Translated, it gives CASSMAANSGNTIYF.